A selection of T cell receptor beta chains follows, all from one sample in a study of blood T cell repertoires in COVID-19. Here immunoSEQ multiplex PCR was the method, and the copy in TCRdb shows in-frame clones only, minus some. The sample includes about 16,000 clones, approximately 88% of them seen just once. Sequencing used peripheral blood. These receptors came from an elderly woman with COVID-19, enrolled during active disease. Each CDR3 is given without its conserved first and last residue. Not every row has a clone size; where given, it reads once, few, many or a size class.

TRBJ2-3,TRBV3-1/TRBV3-2,.,ASSQDSGRWGTDTQY
TRBJ2-2,TRBV19,.,ASSSGHLTGELF
TRBJ2-2,TRBV5-8,.,ASSFWGGNTGELF
TRBJ1-5,TRBV6-5,.,ATRSGTTGNQPQH
TRBJ2-1,TRBV7-2,.,ASSLEDGSGRWYEQF
TRBJ1-2,TRBV5-4,.,ASRPGQSYGYT
TRBJ1-5,TRBV2,.,ASNREGDQPQH
TRBJ2-2,TRBV4-2,few,ASSQEEGAGDLNTGELF
TRBJ2-3,TRBV5-1,.,ASSDPRGSTDTQY
TRBJ2-3,TRBV9,.,ASSSDLPGTDTQY
TRBJ2-7,TRBV7-2,.,ASSLILRGNEQY
TRBJ2-3,TRBV6-5,.,ASSYARGGFTDTQY
TRBJ1-5,TRBV5-6,once,ASSFDRQPQH
TRBJ2-1,TRBV5-6,.,ASSLATGRNNEQF
TRBJ2-1,TRBV5-1,.,ASSSGTSGGASYNEQF
TRBJ1-1,TRBV5-4,.,ASSHRGAEAF
TRBJ2-7,TRBV7-2,once,ASSLRGAYEQY
TRBJ2-3,TRBV24-1,.,ATSVAAGGADTQY
TRBJ2-5,TRBV19,.,ASSIGTPGWETQY
TRBJ1-2,TRBV10-2,.,ASSEPRSGYT
TRBJ2-7,TRBV12-3/TRBV12-4,.,ASSLRRREQY
TRBJ1-1,TRBV6-5,.,ASRGQGASYTEAF
TRBJ2-1,TRBV6-4,.,ATRGGAYNEQF
TRBJ2-1,TRBV9,.,ASSVVSSGRAKSGEQF
TRBJ2-1,TRBV25-1,.,ASSEDIVYNEQF
TRBJ2-3,TRBV7-2,.,ASSLGLAYTDTQY
TRBJ1-6,TRBV6-4,.,ASSERGQGNSPLH
TRBJ2-6,TRBV4-3,.,ASSQDRQATSGANVLT
TRBJ1-3,TRBV4-2,.,ASSETHSGSGNTIY
TRBJ1-2,TRBV29-1,.,SVVPQGPLVDGYT
TRBJ1-2,TRBV11-2,.,ASSLEEAGNGYT
TRBJ1-6,TRBV6-5,.,ASRRSEADNSPLH
TRBJ1-2,TRBV18,.,ASSRVGDYGYT
TRBJ2-5,TRBV7-2,.,ASSLASALGETQY
TRBJ1-1,TRBV27,few,ASSLRGAGGTEAF
TRBJ1-1,TRBV6-5,.,ASSPGTGAGEAF
TRBJ1-3,TRBV3-1/TRBV3-2,.,ASSFGGQSTGNTIY
TRBJ2-7,TRBV7-9,.,ASSRNYEQY
TRBJ1-1,TRBV7-9,.,ASSWAGVGTEAF
TRBJ1-5,TRBV7-2,.,ASSWGQDIHQPQH
TRBJ2-7,TRBV6-1,.,ASSEGGWMGRDYEQY
TRBJ1-1,TRBV27,once,ASGDRGGYTEAF
TRBJ1-5,TRBV19,.,ASSIRQFSRDQPQH
TRBJ2-7,TRBV3-1/TRBV3-2,.,ASSQARTGGGDEQY
TRBJ1-4,TRBV24-1,.,ATSAPGRDNEKLF